What follows are 32 T cell receptor beta chains derived from one specimen sequenced in a study of T cells in Graves' hyperthyroidism and ophthalmopathy. Regions amplified from RNA transcripts were the TCR beta CDR3 regions. TCR CDR3 underwent first-round RT-PCR with the HTBI primer set. One entry per CDR3 protein, called by TCRdb with MiXCR from the multiplex PCR reads. The sample shows roughly 500,000 distinct CDR3 sequences, around 50% of them seen only once. The sample was peripheral blood or thyroid tissue (not recorded which). The receptors derive from an adult woman with Graves' disease, either hyperthyroidism or ophthalmopathy (not recorded which).

This clonotype was detected ten times or more. The chain recombines TRBV28 with TRBJ1-2; possible D gene TRBD1, 6 bases. The CDR3 runs to 12 residues. Per the germline V gene, CDR1 is MDHEN and CDR2 is SYDVKM. V was pared by 6 bases and J by 7 bases, with 12 bases between. CDR3 sequence reads: CASSLNRVGYTF. As DNA, the CDR3 is TGTGCCAGCAGCCTTAACAGGGTTGGCTACACCTTC.

The gene calls are TRBV12-5 and TRBJ2-7; a possible D gene is TRBD1 (6 bases). Germline V CDR1 and CDR2: LGHNT, FRNRAP. Trimming left V 2 bases short and J 3 bases short, with 20 bases between. The CDR3 is 17 amino acids. In DNA, the CDR3 is TGTGCTAGTGGTTTGCCCCCTGCCCGGGACACCCTCTACGAGCAGTACTTC. Protein product: CASGLPPARDTLYEQYF.

The rearrangement links TRBV11-2 to TRBJ2-7; 7 bases are shared with TRBD1. This CDR3 spans 15 amino acids. In germline, CDR1 is SGHAT, CDR2 FQNNGV. Trimming removed 1 base from V and 0 bases from J; junction bases left unmatched: 3. CDR3 DNA: TGTGCCAGCAGCTTAGTACAGGGGCCCTCCTACGAGCAGTACTTC. Its translation is CASSLVQGPSYEQYF.

The chain joins TRBV7-2 to TRBJ2-7; TRBD2 aligns across 7 bases. This CDR3 has 15 amino acids. Looked up from germline, CDR1 is SGHTA and CDR2 is FQGNSA. Trimming took 4 bases from V and 2 from J; bases not matched to a gene: 8. The CDR3 DNA reads as TGTGCCAGCAGCTACTTGAGGGGAGGGCCCTACGAGCAGTACTTC. Amino acid sequence: CASSYLRGGPYEQYF.

With regard to this clonotype: With a much larger clone just one base away, this may be a read error. CDR3 amino acids: CASSSGLAGGELVF. DNA for the CDR3: TGTGCCAGCAGCTCGGGACTAGCGGGAGGGGAGCTGGTTTTT. This chain joins TRBV13 and TRBJ2-2; TRBD2 matches at 16 bases. Germline CDR1 is PRHDT and CDR2 is FYEKMQ (reference sequence). CDR3 size: 14 residues.

This clonotype was seen at least ten times. The chain recombines TRBV12-3 or TRBV12-4 with TRBJ1-1; possible D gene TRBD1, 6 bases. Trimming shortened V by 6 bases and J by 4 bases, and 15 bases separated the two germline ends. The CDR3 is made up of 14 amino acids. CDR3 sequence: CASRLGTTGTEAFF. The CDR3, as DNA: TGTGCCAGCAGGCTCGGGACAACGGGCACTGAAGCTTTCTTT.

The chain has TRBV9 and TRBJ2-2; 9 bases are a match to TRBD1. CDR3 size: 16 residues. The germline V gene has CDR1 SGDLS and CDR2 YYNGEE. V shed 5 bases, J shed 2 bases, and the junction held 7 bases outside the gene matches. As DNA, the CDR3 is TGTGCCAGCAGTGGACCGGGACAGGGAAACACCGGGGAGCTGTTTTTT. Translated: CASSGPGQGNTGELFF.

This clonotype was recorded many times. V is TRBV6-5 and J is TRBJ1-2; weak D call: TRBD1 (5 bases). Germline V gene sequence: CDR1 MNHEY, CDR2 SVGAGI. This CDR3 has 15 residues. The V and J ends lost 3 bases and 2 bases respectively, with 13 bases between them. The CDR3 nucleotides read TGTGCCAGCAGTTATAGGAGGGGCATCAACTATGGCTACACCTTC. This sequence encodes CASSYRRGINYGYTF.

The chain has TRBV12-3 or TRBV12-4 and TRBJ1-2; D remains ambiguous. CDR3 length: 12 amino acids. With 6 bases removed from V and 6 bases from J, the gap between germline ends came to 11 bases. The CDR3 loop reads CASRPPHNGYTF. Here the CDR3 DNA reads TGTGCCAGCAGGCCCCCCCACAATGGCTACACCTTC.

In this sample, this clonotype turned up a few times. The chain recombines TRBV7-6 with TRBJ2-5; D perhaps matches TRBD2 (5 bases). Germline values: CDR1 SGHVS, CDR2 FNYEAQ. The CDR3 spans 12 residues. V lost 7 bases to trimming and J lost 5 bases, with 11 bases between them. CDR3 sequence: CASNHRGETQYF. In nucleotides, the CDR3 is TGTGCCAGCAACCACCGCGGGGAGACCCAGTACTTC.

This sequence joins TRBV2 and TRBJ1-5; a weak D match, TRBD1 (5 bases). This CDR3 is built from 13 residues. V lost 6 bases and J 5 bases, leaving 11 bases between the germline ends. Per the germline V gene, CDR1 is SNHLY and CDR2 is FYNNEI. CDR3 sequence: CASRLGTDQPQHF. Here the CDR3 DNA reads TGTGCCAGCAGATTGGGGACGGATCAGCCCCAGCATTTT.

This clonotype has just a few counts. This clone may be a read error of a much larger clone one base away. This rearrangement joins TRBV29-1 to TRBJ1-1, with D perhaps TRBD1 (5 bases). This CDR3 comprises 12 residues. V was clipped by 3 bases and J by 1 base, with 6 bases between them. Germline loops: CDR1 SQVTM, CDR2 ANQGSEA. The CDR3 region has the DNA TGCAGCGTTGACCAGGGGAACACTGAAGCTTTCTTT. It yields the protein CSVDQGNTEAFF.

This clonotype showed up just a few times. CDR3 DNA sequence: TGTGCCAGCAGTGTTCCAGGGAAAGAGACCCAGTACTTC. As protein: CASSVPGKETQYF. This chain uses TRBV2 with TRBJ2-5, with TRBD1 as a possible D gene (5 bases). The length of the CDR3 is 13 residues. Trimming took off 4 bases at V and 3 bases at J, with 9 bases between the two ends. Germline V gene lookup returns CDR1 SNHLY and CDR2 FYNNEI.

This chain connects TRBV5-1 to TRBJ1-2, with 9 bases that match TRBD1. V was clipped by 4 bases and J by 4 bases; unmatched bases: 5. This CDR3 contains 14 residues. Per the germline V gene, CDR1 is SGHRS and CDR2 is YFSETQ. As DNA, the CDR3 is TGCGCCAGCAGCGTGGACAGGGGAGTCTATGGCTACACCTTC. Amino acid sequence: CASSVDRGVYGYTF.

This clonotype was detected a few times. This chain connects TRBV7-2 to TRBJ2-7; no clear D. The CDR3 is made up of 11 amino acids. The V end lost 4 bases, the J end lost 6 bases, and 7 bases lay between the germline ends. Germline lookup yields CDR1 SGHTA and CDR2 FQGNSA. CDR3 sequence: CASSSAIEQYF. CDR3 nucleotides: TGTGCCAGCAGCTCGGCGATCGAGCAGTACTTC.

Note on this clonotype: A much more abundant neighbour one base away suggests this may be a read error. This sequence joins TRBV30 and TRBJ1-1, with 7 bases matching TRBD1. CDR1 and CDR2 from the germline V gene are GTSNPN and SVGIG (reference sequence). The CDR3 sequence is 13 residues long. The V and J ends lost 5 bases and 5 bases, in that order; junction bases with no gene match: 8. The CDR3 sequence: CAWSATGRTEAFF. CDR3 DNA: TGTGCCTGGTCCGCGACAGGGCGGACTGAAGCTTTCTTT.

This clonotype was seen many times. The rearrangement links TRBV4-1 to TRBJ1-2, with D maybe TRBD1 (6 bases). The ends were cut back, 0 bases at V and 7 bases at J, with 21 bases in the middle. The germline CDR1 and CDR2 sequences are MGHRA and YSYEKL. This CDR3 contains 17 residues. The CDR3 protein is CASSQEPPPGQRGGYTF. The CDR3, as DNA: TGCGCCAGCAGCCAAGAACCGCCCCCAGGACAGAGAGGTGGCTACACCTTC.

This clonotype has at least ten counts. The chain is built from TRBV12-3 or TRBV12-4 and TRBJ2-5; D is unresolved. Trimming pared 1 base from V and 9 bases from J, leaving 15 bases between. The CDR3 extends over 14 amino acids. This chain's CDR3 is CASSLGYGSAAQYF. In nucleotides, the CDR3 is TGTGCCAGCAGTTTAGGCTACGGCTCGGCGGCCCAGTACTTC.

This clonotype was found many times. The genes are TRBV7-6 and TRBJ2-5, with D perhaps TRBD2 (5 bases). The V and J ends lost 3 bases and 2 bases respectively, with 13 bases between them. This CDR3 spans 15 amino acids. CDR1 and CDR2 (germline): SGHVS, FNYEAQ. CDR3 in amino acids: CASSFEGQGQETQYF. The CDR3 DNA sequence: TGTGCCAGCAGCTTCGAGGGTCAAGGGCAAGAGACCCAGTACTTC. Filled out from reference TRBV7-6 and TRBJ2-5, the complete variable domain reads GAGVSQSPRYKVTKRGQDVALRCDPISGHVSLYWYRQALGQGPEFLTYFNYEAQQDKSGLPNDRFSAERPEGSISTLTIQRTEQRDSAMYRCASSFEGQGQETQYFGPGTRLLVL.

The rearrangement uses TRBV18 and TRBJ1-1; D is possibly TRBD1 (6 bases). The ends were cut back, 2 bases at V and 11 bases at J, with 15 bases in the middle. Germline V gives CDR1 KGHSH, CDR2 LQKENI. The CDR3 has 13 amino acids. CDR3: CASSPSGGAAAFF. DNA of the CDR3: TGTGCCAGCTCACCATCCGGGGGCGCAGCGGCTTTCTTT.

V gene TRBV10-2 combines with J gene TRBJ2-2, with 10 bases matching TRBD2. Germline V gene lookup returns CDR1 WSHSY and CDR2 SAAADI. The CDR3 has 17 residues. The ends lost 5 bases at V and 0 bases at J; junction bases unmatched: 6. CDR3 sequence reads: CASSLRAGGPNTGELFF. CDR3 sequence (DNA): TGCGCCAGCAGTCTCAGAGCGGGAGGGCCGAACACCGGGGAGCTGTTTTTT.

This clonotype was picked up many times. The chain has TRBV7-2 and TRBJ1-5; D is unclear. Looked up from germline, CDR1 is SGHTA and CDR2 is FQGNSA. The CDR3 extends over 14 amino acids. Trimming took 5 bases from V and 7 from J, leaving 15 bases between them. CDR3 nucleotides: TGTGCCAGCAGCCCGGTCACCGGGCGACAGCCCCAGCATTTT. As protein: CASSPVTGRQPQHF.

The rearrangement links TRBV2 to TRBJ2-7, with 11 bases aligning to TRBD2. Germline V gives CDR1 SNHLY, CDR2 FYNNEI. The CDR3 has 15 residues. Trimming cost V 2 bases and J 2 bases; bases outside gene matches: 2. CDR3 nucleotides: TGTGCCAGCAGTGAAACACTAGCGGGAGCCTACGAGCAGTACTTC. Its translation is CASSETLAGAYEQYF.

V and J are TRBV11-2 and TRBJ1-2; D possibly corresponds to TRBD1 (6 bases). Germline V gene sequence: CDR1 SGHAT, CDR2 FQNNGV. The CDR3 is 13 amino acids. V lost 11 bases to trimming and J lost 1 base, with 14 bases between them. CDR3 coding DNA: TGTGCCTGGAGAAGGGGGGATAACTATGGCTACACCTTC. It encodes CAWRRGDNYGYTF.

This chain joins TRBV28 and TRBJ2-6; D gene uncertain. The germline V and J ends were trimmed by 6 bases and 4 bases, with 16 bases remaining between them. Germline V gives CDR1 MDHEN, CDR2 SYDVKM. The CDR3 covers 16 residues. This CDR3 is CASSFVRFTGANVLTF. The CDR3 DNA reads TGTGCCAGCAGCTTTGTCCGATTCACCGGGGCCAACGTCCTGACTTTC. Drawing the rest from reference TRBV28 and TRBJ2-6, the complete variable domain is DVKVTQSSRYLVKRTGEKVFLECVQDMDHENMFWYRQDPGLGLRLIYFSYDVKMKEKGDIPEGYSVSREKKERFSLILESASTNQTSMYLCASSFVRFTGANVLTFGAGSRLTVL.

Worth noting for this clonotype: Possible read error: a much larger clone is one base away. The V call is TRBV20-1, the J call TRBJ1-1; D possibly corresponds to TRBD1 (6 bases). The CDR3 spans 12 residues. V lost 3 bases and J 10 bases, leaving 15 bases between the germline ends. From germline, CDR1 is DFQATT and CDR2 SNEGSKA (reference sequence). CDR3 protein: CSASLGGGAAFF. CDR3 nucleotides: TGCAGTGCTAGTTTGGGGGGCGGGGCAGCTTTCTTT.

The chain is built from TRBV29-1 and TRBJ2-5; 10 nucleotides align to TRBD2. CDR3 length: 16 amino acids. Unmatched junction bases numbered 15, after V lost 6 bases and J lost 5 bases. Germline CDR1 reads SQVTM; CDR2 reads ANQGSEA. In DNA form, the CDR3 reads TGCAGCGTCCATATGGGGAGCGGGAGGGCCGGGGAGACCCAGTACTTC. Its translation: CSVHMGSGRAGETQYF.

The chain is built from TRBV7-9 and TRBJ2-7; either TRBD1 or TRBD2 may supply D (5 bases each). Germline CDR1 is SEHNR and CDR2 is FQNEAQ (reference sequence). V lost 4 bases, J lost 2 bases, and 9 bases lay in between. The CDR3 has 13 amino acids. CDR3 loop: CASSSGAAYEQYF. DNA of the CDR3: TGTGCCAGCAGCTCCGGGGCAGCCTACGAGCAGTACTTC.

The V and J genes are TRBV10-3 and TRBJ2-6, with D hard to call. From germline, CDR1 is ENHRY and CDR2 SYGVKD. V lost 1 base, J lost 2 bases, and 3 bases lay in between. The CDR3 extends over 14 amino acids. Written as DNA, the CDR3 is TGTGCCATCAGTGAGTTAACTGGGGCCAACGTCCTGACTTTC. The encoded protein is CAISELTGANVLTF.

This clonotype was detected a few times. This chain connects TRBV7-9 to TRBJ2-7; 9 bases fit TRBD1. Germline assignment: CDR1 SEHNR and CDR2 FQNEAQ (reference sequence). The junction had 5 bases not matched to a gene; V was cut back by 5 bases and J by 3 bases. The CDR3 consists of 14 residues. CDR3 loop: CASSVQGAIYEQYF. In nucleotides, the CDR3 is TGTGCCAGCAGCGTACAGGGGGCGATCTACGAGCAGTACTTC.

The gene calls are TRBV30 and TRBJ2-7; D is unclear. Germline lookup yields CDR1 GTSNPN and CDR2 SVGIG (reference sequence). With 5 bases removed from V and 1 base from J, the gap between germline ends came to 15 bases. The CDR3 contains 14 residues. The CDR3 loop is CAWSELGQSYEQYF. The CDR3 DNA reads as TGTGCCTGGTCCGAATTAGGGCAGTCCTACGAGCAGTACTTC.

V gene TRBV20-1 combines with J gene TRBJ1-2; TRBD1 is a possible D gene (5 bases). CDR3 length: 17 residues. Germline V gives CDR1 DFQATT, CDR2 SNEGSKA (reference sequence). V dropped 4 bases and J dropped 6 bases, with 27 bases sitting between them. The CDR3 loop is CSAIGSANTSGDDGYTF. DNA for the CDR3: TGCAGTGCTATAGGGTCCGCGAACACTTCCGGGGACGATGGCTACACCTTC.